The 21 T cell receptor beta chains below were found in one sample sequenced in a study of T cells in Graves' hyperthyroidism and ophthalmopathy. Amplified TCR beta CDR3 regions derived from RNA transcripts. The HTBI primer set drove a first-round RT-PCR of the TCR CDR3. From the multiplex PCR reads, TCRdb called clonotypes with MiXCR, one entry per CDR3 protein. Among hundreds of thousands of distinct CDR3 sequences listed, 35% to 40% were seen once. Sequenced input: blood. These receptors were obtained from a man between 18 and 35 years old with Graves' hyperthyroidism.

The V and J genes are TRBV20-1 and TRBJ1-6; tentative D call: TRBD1 (6 bases). Trimming took off 1 base at V and 8 bases at J, with 15 bases between the two ends. Germline V CDR1 and CDR2: DFQATT, SNEGSKA (reference sequence). This CDR3 comprises 15 residues. This CDR3 is CSARAERRGYSPLHF. CDR3 nucleotides: TGCAGTGCTAGAGCCGAAAGGAGGGGGTATTCACCCCTCCACTTT.

A few counts support this clonotype. The chain links TRBV20-1 to TRBJ2-5; D not certain. The CDR3 extends over 13 amino acids. Trimming cost V 6 bases and J 1 base, with 12 bases left between them. From germline, CDR1 is DFQATT and CDR2 SNEGSKA (reference sequence). The CDR3 sequence is CSATHFIQETQYF. The CDR3 DNA reads TGCAGTGCAACCCATTTTATCCAAGAGACCCAGTACTTC.

The sample holds many counts of this clonotype. The chain has TRBV15 and TRBJ2-2; possible D gene TRBD2, 6 bases. Germline loops: CDR1 LNHNV, CDR2 YYDKDF (reference sequence). This CDR3 spans 14 amino acids. V gave up 6 bases and J gave up 0 bases, with 8 bases separating them. CDR3 bases: TGTGCCACCAGGGAGGGTACGAACACCGGGGAGCTGTTTTTT. Translated, it gives CATREGTNTGELFF.

As regards this clonotype: This CDR3 fails to terminate in the conserved phenylalanine or tryptophan, so it likely reflects a read error. This chain joins TRBV9 and TRBJ2-7; D is uncertain. The length of the CDR3 is 15 residues. V lost 0 bases, J lost 1 base, and 11 bases lay in between. CDR1 is SGDLS and CDR2 is YYNGEE in the germline V gene. CDR3 in DNA: TGTGCCAGCAGCGTAGAAGGGCAGTCGTCCTACGAGCAGTACTCC. Encoded protein: CASSVEGQSSYEQYS.

The chain joins TRBV20-1 to TRBJ2-7; 7 bases map to TRBD1. The V gene's germline CDR1 is DFQATT and CDR2 SNEGSKA (reference sequence). The junction had 14 bases not matched to a gene; V was cut back by 6 bases and J by 6 bases. This CDR3 spans 14 amino acids. CDR3 nucleotide sequence: TGCAGTGCGCCTACAGGGACAGACGAAATCGAGCAGTACTTC. Translation gives CSAPTGTDEIEQYF.

Remarks on this clonotype: This could be a read error, since a much larger clone is one nucleotide away. V gene TRBV7-9 combines with J gene TRBJ1-6; D might be TRBD1 (6 bases). Per germline, CDR1 SEHNR and CDR2 FQNEAQ (reference sequence). The CDR3 covers 14 residues. CDR3 protein: CTSSFTGIHSPLHF. CDR3 nucleotides: TGTACCAGCAGCTTTACAGGGATCCATTCACCCCTCCACTTT.

This clonotype was counted between two and nine times. The rearrangement uses TRBV20-1 and TRBJ2-7, with D possibly matching TRBD2 (5 bases). Germline values: CDR1 DFQATT, CDR2 SNEGSKA (reference sequence). The CDR3 length is 13 residues. Trimming shortened V by 2 bases and J by 4 bases, and 12 bases separated the two germline ends. The CDR3 sequence: CSARLSGRYEQYF. Here the CDR3 DNA reads TGCAGTGCTAGATTGAGCGGTCGGTACGAGCAGTACTTC.

Concerning this clonotype: Possible read error: a much larger clone is one base away. The chain joins TRBV20-1 to TRBJ1-5, with D possibly matching TRBD1 (5 bases). Trimming took 2 bases from V and 4 from J, leaving 12 bases between them. CDR1 is DFQATT, CDR2 SNEGSKA, per germline (reference sequence). The CDR3 is made up of 14 amino acids. CDR3 loop: CSARPRAGNQPQHF. CDR3 nucleotides: TGCAGTGCTAGACCCCGGGCAGGGAATCAGCCCCAGCATTTT.

The sample holds one count of this clonotype. V usage is TRBV5-6 and J usage is TRBJ2-7; possible D gene TRBD1, 6 bases. From germline, CDR1 is SGHDT and CDR2 YYEEEE. V lost 5 bases and J lost 3, with 15 bases in between. The CDR3 loop spans 14 amino acids. The DNA for the CDR3 is TGTGCCAGCAGTCCACAGGGCACGGTCTACGAGCAGTACTTC. Translated, it gives CASSPQGTVYEQYF.

At least ten counts were recorded for this clonotype. The chain joins TRBV7-2 to TRBJ1-1; 9 nucleotides line up with TRBD1. V lost 5 bases to trimming and J lost 4 bases; unmatched junction nucleotides: 8. CDR1 is SGHTA, CDR2 FQGNSA, per germline. This CDR3 contains 15 residues. CDR3 sequence reads: CASSPSRQGGTEAFF. Written as DNA, the CDR3 is TGTGCCAGCAGCCCCTCCAGACAGGGGGGCACTGAAGCTTTCTTT.

This clonotype was found a few times. Mismatch with germline at one junction end may stem from a read error. The J gene is TRBJ2-7, the V gene TRBV7-9; 8 bases are shared with TRBD1. CDR3 length equals 14 residues. Germline V gene lookup returns CDR1 SEHNR and CDR2 FQNEAQ (reference sequence). The CDR3 DNA reads TGTGCCAGCAACTTAACTCAGGGGGCGAGGGAGCAGTACTTC. Encoded protein: CASNLTQGAREQYF. Looking up the rest from reference TRBV7-9 and TRBJ2-7 gives the full variable domain: DTGVSQNPRHKITKRGQNVTFRCDPISEHNRLYWYRQTLGQGPEFLTYFQNEAQLEKSRLLSDRFSAERPKGSFSTLEIQRTEQGDSAMYLCASNLTQGAREQYFGPGTRLTVT.

Remarks on this clonotype: The missing conserved phenylalanine or tryptophan at the end of this CDR3 makes a read error likely. The chain links TRBV5-1 to TRBJ1-2, with TRBD1 matching over 8 bases. J gave up 8 bases and V 7 bases, and 10 bases lay outside the gene matches. CDR1 is SGHRS, CDR2 YFSETQ, per germline. The CDR3 totals 13 residues. In DNA, the CDR3 is TGCGCCAGCGGCGAACAGACAGGGGACGGCTACACCCTC. Translation gives CASGEQTGDGYTL.

The CDR3 DNA is TGCAGTGCTAGTAATAAGGACTGGAGCTCCTACGAGCAGTACTTC. Its translation: CSASNKDWSSYEQYF. The J gene is TRBJ2-7, the V gene TRBV20-1; TRBD2 might be the D (5 bases). This CDR3 region has 15 residues. V shed 3 bases and J shed 0 bases, with 15 bases lying between them. Germline-derived CDR1 and CDR2 are DFQATT and SNEGSKA (reference sequence).

The gene calls are TRBV2 and TRBJ2-2, with 7 bases matching TRBD1. Looked up from germline, CDR1 is SNHLY and CDR2 is FYNNEI. V lost 9 bases, J lost 9 bases, and 13 bases stayed unmatched. There are 14 residues in the CDR3. This CDR3 is CASGTDTSTRELFF. The CDR3 DNA reads TGTGCCAGTGGGACAGATACCTCAACCAGGGAGCTGTTTTTT.

The rearrangement uses TRBV25-1 and TRBJ1-6; weak D call: TRBD1 (5 bases). The length of the CDR3 is 14 residues. Deletions cut 4 bases from V and 8 bases from J, with 12 bases between. CDR1 is MGHDK and CDR2 is SYGVNS in the germline V gene. The CDR3 sequence is CASSAGTPDSPLHF. The CDR3 bases are TGTGCCAGCAGTGCCGGGACCCCGGATTCACCCCTCCACTTT.

V gene TRBV6-6 combines with J gene TRBJ1-1; unclear D gene. V lost 1 base and J lost 5, with 14 bases in between. Germline CDR1 is MNHNY and CDR2 is SVGAGI (reference sequence). The CDR3 sequence is 15 residues long. CDR3 amino acids: CASSYLKRRGTEAFF. Written as DNA, the CDR3 is TGTGCCAGCAGTTACTTGAAAAGGCGTGGGACTGAAGCTTTCTTT.

The chain combines TRBV7-2 with TRBJ2-5; TRBD2 matches 12 bases. Germline-derived CDR1 and CDR2 are SGHTA and FQGNSA. The CDR3 is made up of 15 amino acids. Trimming at V came to 8 bases and at J to 1 base, leaving 5 bases not matched to a gene. CDR3 sequence (DNA): TGTGCCAGCTGCAGGACTAGCGGGGTCCAAGAGACCCAGTACTTC. Encoded protein: CASCRTSGVQETQYF.

This clonotype was detected only a few times. This chain uses TRBV5-1 with TRBJ1-1; D unresolved. The CDR3 runs 15 residues. Germline loops: CDR1 SGHRS, CDR2 YFSETQ. Trimming took 3 bases from V and 1 from J, leaving 13 bases between them. CDR3 DNA sequence: TGCGCCAGCAGCTATTGGAACAGTCAGAACACTGAAGCTTTCTTT. Translation: CASSYWNSQNTEAFF.

The rearrangement links TRBV24-1 to TRBJ2-7; TRBD2 is a possible D gene (5 bases). V shed 11 bases and J shed 0 bases, with 19 bases lying between them. In germline, CDR1 is KGHDR, CDR2 SFDVKD. This CDR3 is built from 15 residues. DNA of the CDR3: TGTGCCAGCAGCCCTGGACTGACGAGCTCCTACGAGCAGTACTTC. Protein: CASSPGLTSSYEQYF.

This clonotype has ten or more counts. This rearrangement joins TRBV10-3 to TRBJ2-7; weak D call: TRBD1 (6 bases). The V gene's germline CDR1 is ENHRY and CDR2 SYGVKD. The CDR3 spans 14 residues. Trimming removed 0 bases at V and 2 bases at J, with 8 bases between. The CDR3 loop reads CAISESDSPYEQYF. CDR3 nucleotide sequence: TGTGCCATCAGTGAGTCGGACAGCCCCTACGAGCAGTACTTC.

The rearrangement uses TRBV19 and TRBJ1-6; tentative D call: TRBD1 (5 bases). Per germline, CDR1 LNHDA and CDR2 SQIVND (reference sequence). The V and J ends lost 3 bases and 9 bases respectively, with 12 bases between them. CDR3 length: 14 residues. The CDR3 nucleotides read TGTGCCAGTAGTATTCAGGGTCCGAGTTCACCCCTCCACTTT. Residues: CASSIQGPSSPLHF.